This TCR beta chain emerged from a study of post-analysis software for immune sequencing data. In regard to this clonotype: Its antigen is not identified.

Every TCR beta cDNA library bore unique molecular identifiers. TCRdb re-called the PCR reads with MiXCR, one entry per CDR3 protein. This table has around 770,000 distinct CDR3 sequences, roughly 46% appearing once. In germline, CDR1 is MDHEN, CDR2 SYDVKM. V was cut by 4 bases and J by 2 bases, with 12 bases left in between. This CDR3 region has 15 residues. Study-wide results and caveats: The study found TRBV5-6, TRBV5-1 and TRBV20-1 among five or six TRBV segments more frequent in patients than controls.

The receptor comes from a girl aged 10-17 years with multiple sclerosis. J is TRBJ2-1 and V is TRBV28; no clear D. The sample comprised blood. CDR3 in amino acids: CASSSTEKPYNEQFF. In nucleotides, the CDR3 is TGTGCCAGCAGTTCGACCGAGAAACCCTACAATGAGCAGTTCTTC. The full variable domain, completed using reference TRBV28 and TRBJ2-1, is DVKVTQSSRYLVKRTGEKVFLECVQDMDHENMFWYRQDPGLGLRLIYFSYDVKMKEKGDIPEGYSVSREKKERFSLILESASTNQTSMYLCASSSTEKPYNEQFFGPGTRLTVL.